Below are 2 T cell receptor beta chains sequenced from a single sample in a study of cytomegalovirus exposure and HLA in healthy donors. Repertoires were generated with immunoSEQ multiplex PCR, while TCRdb's copy carries only in-frame clones and drops some. The sample yields around 70,000 clones, approximately 93% seen once. The sequencing sample was made of PBMCs. Source of these receptors: a man aged 18 to 35 in good health and CMV-seropositive.

The V gene is TRBV10-2, the J gene TRBJ1-1; no definite D call. CDR3 length: 13 amino acids. V shed 8 bases and J shed 4 bases, with 14 bases lying between them. CDR1 is WSHSY, CDR2 SAAADI, per germline. The CDR3 spells CASCLPGGTEAFF. CDR3 DNA: TGCGCCAGCTGCCTGCCTGGCGGCACTGAAGCTTTCTTT.

The gene calls are TRBV18 and TRBJ2-7, with TRBD1 matching 7 bases. CDR3 length equals 17 residues. Germline assignment: CDR1 KGHSH and CDR2 LQKENI. Trimming at V came to 1 base and at J to 0 bases, leaving 9 bases not matched to a gene. CDR3 sequence: CASSPQQSGGSSYEQYF. CDR3 DNA: TGTGCCAGCTCACCACAACAATCAGGGGGTAGCTCCTACGAGCAGTACTTC.